This T cell receptor (beta chain) was obtained from a study of blood T cells in healthy people across ages. This clonotype was found a few times. The antigen is not known. Sample-barcoded 5' priming and a J-beta primer mix drove a second PCR of about 6 to 12 cycles. Every cDNA was tagged by a template-switch adaptor with 12 random nucleotides. In TCRdb, the 5' RACE reads were re-called with MiXCR into one record per CDR3 protein. The sample yields fewer than 2 million distinct CDR3 sequences, roughly 43% seen once. General observations from the study: Researchers judged that diversity estimates from one million T cells fell short of true values. Long-lived and aged donors differed, with more naive CD4+ cells and higher diversity in the long-lived.

Germline CDR1 and CDR2: KGHSH and LQKENI. V was pared by 6 bases and J by 7 bases, with 20 bases of the junction left unmatched. This CDR3 comprises 17 residues. This chain joins TRBV18 and TRBJ1-2; 7 nucleotides match TRBD1. Sequencing was done on a sample of blood. This TCR derives from a human donor in good health. The CDR3 is CASSSNGGEGAQSGYTF. The CDR3 bases are TGTGCCAGCTCGTCTAACGGCGGTGAGGGGGCGCAAAGTGGCTACACCTTC.